This T cell receptor (beta chain) was documented in a study of shared clonotypes between healthy human individuals. CDR1 and CDR2 from the germline V gene are MDHEN and SYDVKM. The CDR3 runs 14 residues. Trimming removed 1 base from V and 4 bases from J, with 11 bases in between. On this clone: Antigen unknown.

Study-level points and caveats: Sampling was confined to blood; repertoires within tissues likely differ. The small donor group covered limited genetic and exposure diversity. Generation of non-shared clonotypes was less probable than generation of clonotypes shared by all four donors.

The protocol was immunoSEQ multiplex PCR, while the TCRdb copy is restricted to in-frame clones and leaves out a portion. This sample carries approximately 1.5 million clones, 95% to 99% of them seen once, and the ten largest clones take about 0.45%. The rearrangement links TRBV28 to TRBJ2-7; D not certain. The sequence derives from a man aged 25 to 40 in good health. Source material: naive CD4+ T cells sorted from blood. Documented subset: CD45RA+ positively selected. In nucleotides, the CDR3 is TGTGCCAGCAGTTTATATTCCAGCACGTACGAGCAGTACTTC. Translated: CASSLYSSTYEQYF.